The 25 T cell receptor beta chains reported below all come from one sample, sequenced in a study of T cell responses to AZD1222 COVID-19 vaccine. Clones were read by immunoSEQ multiplex PCR, and TCRdb kept only the in-frame ones, dropping some. The table shows more than 95,000 clones, with 88% occurring only once. Sequenced here: peripheral blood, sampled on day 0 of AZD1222 vaccination. The source of these receptors is an adult in good health.

The rearrangement joins TRBV7-2 to TRBJ2-6; either TRBD1 or TRBD2 may fit D (5 bases each). V lost 1 base and J lost 12, with 16 bases in between. The germline V gene has CDR1 SGHTA and CDR2 FQGNSA. This CDR3 spans 15 amino acids. The CDR3: CASSLDGTLGRVLTF. The CDR3 DNA sequence: TGTGCCAGCAGCTTAGACGGGACCCTCGGCCGCGTCCTGACTTTC.

CDR3 loop: CASSQERDRGGYGYTF. The DNA of the CDR3 is TGCGCCAGCAGCCAAGAAAGGGACAGGGGCGGTTATGGCTACACCTTC. The chain employs TRBV4-3 and TRBJ1-2, with 10 bases matching TRBD1. Trimming at V came to 0 bases and at J to 5 bases, leaving 6 bases not matched to a gene. From germline, CDR1 is LGHNA and CDR2 YSLEER. The CDR3 loop spans 16 amino acids.

V is TRBV7-2 and J is TRBJ1-2; D possibly corresponds to TRBD1 (5 bases). Trimming removed 5 bases from V and 8 bases from J, with 12 bases in between. CDR1 is SGHTA, CDR2 FQGNSA, per germline. This CDR3 is built from 12 residues. The CDR3 sequence: CASSLGGGGYTF. The CDR3 DNA is TGTGCCAGCAGCCTAGGTGGGGGAGGCTACACCTTC. Full variable domain (remainder filled in from reference TRBV7-2 and TRBJ1-2): GAGVSQSPSNKVTEKGKDVELRCDPISGHTALYWYRQSLGQGLEFLIYFQGNSAPDKSGLPSDRFSAERTGGSVSTLTIQRTQQEDSAVYLCASSLGGGGYTFGSGTRLTVV.

Turning to this clone: The junction departs from germline at one end; a sequencing error may be responsible. The chain employs TRBV28 and TRBJ1-2; D is unresolved. CDR1 and CDR2 (germline): MDHEN, SYDVKM. The CDR3 has 14 residues. CDR3 sequence (DNA): TGTGCCAGCCATCTCCCGGGCACTAACTATGGCTACACCTTT. Residues: CASHLPGTNYGYTF.

The table lists this clone with a few counts. This sequence joins TRBV5-4 and TRBJ2-2; 10 positions match TRBD1. In germline, CDR1 is SGHNT, CDR2 YYREEE (reference sequence). J was trimmed by 5 bases and V by 4 bases; bases with no gene match: 5. The CDR3 is 15 amino acids. CDR3 in amino acids: CASSPGQGETGELFF. For the CDR3, the DNA is TGTGCCAGCAGCCCTGGACAGGGGGAGACCGGGGAGCTGTTTTTT.

The rearrangement uses TRBV19 and TRBJ1-6, with a tentative D call TRBD1 (6 bases). The germline CDR1 and CDR2 sequences are LNHDA and SQIVND (reference sequence). V was shortened by 5 bases and J by 1 base, with 9 bases between the two germline ends. The CDR3 is 15 residues long. The CDR3 region is CASSPQGSYNSPLHF. The DNA for the CDR3 is TGTGCCAGTAGTCCGCAGGGGTCCTATAATTCACCCCTCCACTTT. Drawing the rest from reference TRBV19 and TRBJ1-6, the complete variable domain is DGGITQSPKYLFRKEGQNVTLSCEQNLNHDAMYWYRQDPGQGLRLIYYSQIVNDFQKGDIAEGYSVSREKKESFPLTVTSAQKNPTAFYLCASSPQGSYNSPLHFGNGTRLTVT.

The chain links TRBV6-2 or TRBV6-3 to TRBJ1-5; perhaps TRBD1 as D (6 bases). Germline V CDR1 and CDR2: MNHEY, SVGEGT. The CDR3 totals 16 residues. Trimming left V 5 bases short and J 0 bases short, with 14 bases between. CDR3 DNA: TGTGCCAGCAGTACCGGGACATCGAATAGCAATCAGCCCCAGCATTTT. Protein: CASSTGTSNSNQPQHF.

The CDR3 region has the DNA TGTGCCAGCAAAACCGGGGCAGACAGGGAAAAACTGTTTTTT. It codes for CASKTGADREKLFF. The V call is TRBV2, the J call TRBJ1-4; TRBD1 is a possible D gene (6 bases). The CDR3 has 14 residues. Germline assignment: CDR1 SNHLY and CDR2 FYNNEI. Trimming shortened V by 7 bases and J by 8 bases, and 17 bases separated the two germline ends.

The chain employs TRBV15 and TRBJ1-1; D is ambiguous. Germline CDR1 is LNHNV and CDR2 is YYDKDF (reference sequence). There are 12 residues in the CDR3. V lost 5 bases to trimming and J lost 5 bases, with 9 bases between them. The CDR3 region has the DNA TGTGCCACCAGCGGTTCGGGGACTGAAGCTTTCTTT. Translated: CATSGSGTEAFF.

V gene TRBV6-6 combines with J gene TRBJ2-7; D might be TRBD1 (7 bases). The ends were cut back, 6 bases at V and 2 bases at J, with 14 bases in the middle. The CDR3 runs 14 residues. The germline V gene encodes CDR1 MNHNY and CDR2 SVGAGI (reference sequence). The CDR3: CASSRRGTAYEQYF. CDR3 nucleotides: TGTGCCAGCAGCCGACGGGGGACAGCCTACGAGCAGTACTTC.

This clone was counted between two and nine times. The rearrangement links TRBV9 to TRBJ1-4; perhaps TRBD1 as D (6 bases). Trimming removed 3 bases at V and 8 bases at J, with 17 bases between. The CDR3 loop spans 15 amino acids. Germline loops: CDR1 SGDLS, CDR2 YYNGEE. CDR3 sequence reads: CASSAGERGVEKLFF. The CDR3 coding sequence is TGTGCCAGCAGCGCAGGGGAGAGAGGGGTGGAAAAACTGTTTTTT.

V gene TRBV6-5 combines with J gene TRBJ1-4, with TRBD1 as a possible D gene (5 bases). V gave up 2 bases and J gave up 0 bases, with 10 bases separating them. Germline-derived CDR1 and CDR2 are MNHEY and SVGAGI. The CDR3 has 16 amino acids. This CDR3 is CASSYRPGATNEKLFF. CDR3 DNA sequence: TGTGCCAGCAGTTACCGACCGGGGGCAACTAATGAAAAACTGTTTTTT.

This rearrangement joins TRBV4-2 to TRBJ1-2; the match to TRBD1 covers 8 bases. Trimming cost V 0 bases and J 4 bases; bases outside gene matches: 7. Germline CDR1 reads LGHNA; CDR2 reads YNFKEQ. The CDR3 sequence is 16 residues long. CDR3 region: CASSQETTGTGYGYTF. The CDR3 nucleotides read TGTGCCAGCAGCCAAGAAACCACCGGGACAGGCTATGGCTACACCTTC.

The chain recombines TRBV5-1 with TRBJ2-1; TRBD2 agrees at 9 bases. Germline CDR1 reads SGHRS; CDR2 reads YFSETQ. With 2 bases clipped from V and 7 bases from J, the junction kept 7 bases outside the gene matches. The CDR3 loop spans 15 amino acids. The CDR3 here is CASSLFSGRYNEQFF. CDR3 coding DNA: TGCGCCAGCAGCTTATTCAGCGGGAGGTATAATGAGCAGTTCTTC.

This chain uses TRBV7-2 with TRBJ2-2; tentatively, D is TRBD1 or TRBD2 (5 bases each). The V end lost 0 bases, the J end lost 15 bases, and 17 bases lay between the germline ends. The CDR3 is made up of 14 amino acids. Germline V lookup: CDR1 SGHTA, CDR2 FQGNSA. The CDR3 region is CASSLAGVGGGVFF. DNA of the CDR3: TGTGCCAGCAGCTTAGCGGGGGTTGGCGGTGGGGTGTTTTTT.

V is TRBV24-1 and J is TRBJ2-5; TRBD2 might be the D (6 bases). V was cut by 6 bases and J by 4 bases, with 11 bases left in between. The CDR3 is made up of 13 amino acids. The germline gives CDR1 KGHDR, CDR2 SFDVKD. DNA of the CDR3: TGTGCCACCAGTCGAAGGGGAGGAGAGACCCAGTACTTC. Its translation is CATSRRGGETQYF.

V usage is TRBV6-5 and J usage is TRBJ1-6, with TRBD1 as a possible D gene (6 bases). The germline V gene has CDR1 MNHEY and CDR2 SVGAGI. V lost 7 bases and J lost 10, with 20 bases in between. CDR3 size: 15 residues. The CDR3 spells CASNEQGGSWSPLHF. Written as DNA, the CDR3 is TGTGCCAGCAACGAACAGGGAGGGTCGTGGTCACCCCTCCACTTT.

J is TRBJ2-1 and V is TRBV6-2 or TRBV6-3, with a weak D call TRBD2 (6 bases). Per the germline V gene, CDR1 is MNHEY and CDR2 is SVGEGT. Trimming removed 6 bases at V and 5 bases at J, with 17 bases between. CDR3 length: 15 residues. CDR3: CASSSPTSLNNEQFF. The CDR3, as DNA: TGTGCCAGCAGCTCCCCCACTAGCCTAAACAATGAGCAGTTCTTC.

V is TRBV13 and J is TRBJ2-3; TRBD2 matches at 10 bases. From germline, CDR1 is PRHDT and CDR2 FYEKMQ (reference sequence). J was trimmed by 3 bases and V by 5 bases; bases with no gene match: 2. The CDR3 has 14 residues. CDR3 DNA sequence: TGTGCCAGCAGCGCTAGCGGGAGAACAGATACGCAGTATTTT. Amino acid sequence: CASSASGRTDTQYF.

The V call is TRBV14, the J call TRBJ2-3; D not certain. The CDR3 runs 18 residues. Germline CDR1 and CDR2: SGHDN and FVKESK. The ends were cut back, 0 bases at V and 0 bases at J, with 16 bases in the middle. The CDR3 is CASSQDLFKHESTDTQYF. CDR3 DNA: TGTGCCAGCAGCCAAGATCTCTTTAAGCACGAGAGCACAGATACGCAGTATTTT.

The chain links TRBV14 to TRBJ1-1, with D unresolved. Germline V CDR1 and CDR2: SGHDN, FVKESK. The CDR3 length is 14 residues. V shed 4 bases and J shed 1 base, with 10 bases lying between them. CDR3 nucleotide sequence: TGTGCCAGCAGCCCCTCCCTCGGGAACACTGAAGCTTTCTTT. Encoded protein: CASSPSLGNTEAFF.

This rearrangement joins TRBV5-1 to TRBJ2-7; possibly TRBD1 or TRBD2 for D (6 bases each). Trimming pared 3 bases from V and 1 base from J, leaving 17 bases between. CDR3 size: 16 residues. Germline CDR1 is SGHRS and CDR2 is YFSETQ. The CDR3 DNA reads as TGCGCCAGCAGCTACGGGGGCGCAGGGGTTTCCTACGAGCAGTACTTC. Translated: CASSYGGAGVSYEQYF.

The V and J genes are TRBV18 and TRBJ2-4; 11 bases agree with TRBD2. The germline CDR1 and CDR2 sequences are KGHSH and LQKENI. The CDR3 totals 19 residues. J was trimmed by 0 bases and V by 2 bases; bases with no gene match: 9. CDR3 region: CASSPIPSGGQLAKNIQYF. The CDR3 nucleotides read TGTGCCAGCTCACCAATTCCTAGCGGGGGGCAACTAGCCAAAAACATTCAGTACTTC.

The chain uses TRBV3-1 (or the pseudogene TRBV3-2) and TRBJ2-7; no definite D call. Between the trimmed V and J ends, which lost 0 bases and 1 base, there was a span of 1 base. The V gene's germline CDR1 is LGHDT and CDR2 YNNKEL (reference sequence). The CDR3 runs 12 residues. In nucleotides, the CDR3 is TGTGCCAGCAGCCAAGAATCCTACGAGCAGTACTTC. It codes for CASSQESYEQYF.

The chain employs TRBV9 and TRBJ1-2; maybe TRBD1 (6 bases). The V and J ends lost 4 bases and 3 bases respectively, with 16 bases between them. The CDR3 extends over 15 amino acids. Germline V gene data show CDR1 as SGDLS and CDR2 as YYNGEE. Written as DNA, the CDR3 is TGTGCCAGCAGCCCCCGGTCGACAGGTGACTATGGCTACACCTTC. It is translated as CASSPRSTGDYGYTF.